The present TCR beta chain was sequenced within a study of a mutant IDH1 vaccine in newly diagnosed glioma. On the study more broadly: Once 4-6 weeks had passed after radiotherapy alone, vaccination started, or it started with temozolomide cycles. Treated patients, averaging about 40 years, were around 62% male and roughly 38% female.

On this clone: Its specificity is not known.

Only in-frame clones appear in the TCRdb table, and some are missing; sequencing was by immunoSEQ multiplex PCR. In the table there are tens of thousands of clones, about 84% of which are singletons. The time point: week 11, during vaccination. Vaccinated patients received 300 ug of mutant IDH1 20-mer peptide per dose, with topical imiquimod. The receptor was derived from a man younger than 40 with glioma. Sequenced here: PBMCs, sampled from a glioma patient whose treatment included an IDH1 peptide vaccine.

CDR3 loop: CSAREGDEQYF. The CDR3 DNA reads TGCAGTGCTAGAGAAGGGGATGAGCAGTACTTC. This chain joins TRBV20-1 and TRBJ2-7; tentatively, D is TRBD1 (5 bases). Germline values: CDR1 DFQATT, CDR2 SNEGSKA (reference sequence). The V end was cut by 0 bases, the J end by 7 bases, with 7 bases between. The CDR3 is 11 residues long.